The 26 T cell receptor beta chains listed next were all sequenced from one sample in a study of T cell changes during pregnancy in multiple sclerosis. The repertoire was sequenced with immunoSEQ multiplex PCR; TCRdb's copy has only in-frame clones and lacks some. Here the sample spans roughly 18,000 clones, roughly four fifths being singletons. The sample consisted of CD8+ T cells from peripheral blood mononuclear cells, taken in the second trimester of pregnancy. These receptors were obtained from a female donor in good health, enrolled as a control in a pregnancy study.

This clone was recorded only once. This chain links TRBV11-2 with TRBJ2-7, with D perhaps matching TRBD2 (5 bases). V was pared by 5 bases and J by 3 bases, with 17 bases between. This CDR3 is built from 15 residues. Germline V gene sequence: CDR1 SGHAT, CDR2 FQNNGV. Here the CDR3 reads CASSTGYTAGYEQYF. The CDR3 DNA is TGTGCCAGCAGCACGGGGTACACGGCAGGCTACGAGCAGTACTTC.

The chain carries TRBV7-7 and TRBJ2-1; unclear D gene. In germline, CDR1 is SSHAT, CDR2 FNYEAQ (reference sequence). This CDR3 comprises 15 residues. The chain's CDR3 is CASSKDRSSYNEQFF. The DNA of the CDR3 is TGTGCTAGCTCCAAGGATCGGAGCTCCTACAATGAGCAGTTCTTC.

This rearrangement joins TRBV4-3 to TRBJ2-1; D perhaps matches TRBD2 (5 bases). Germline V gene data show CDR1 as LGHNA and CDR2 as YSLEER. This CDR3 region has 14 residues. The V gene lost 4 bases and the J gene lost 7 bases, with 14 bases spanning the gap. The CDR3 protein is CASSPYNGMNEQFF. For the CDR3, the DNA is TGCGCCAGCAGCCCGTACAACGGGATGAATGAGCAGTTCTTC.

The rearrangement links TRBV27 to TRBJ1-1; no definite D call. Germline CDR1 and CDR2: MNHEY and SMNVEV (reference sequence). V dropped 3 bases and J dropped 0 bases, with 11 bases sitting between them. This CDR3 comprises 15 residues. The DNA of the CDR3 is TGTGCCAGCAGTTTGGGAGGTCTGATGAACACTGAAGCTTTCTTT. This encodes CASSLGGLMNTEAFF.

The gene calls are TRBV11-2 and TRBJ2-3; D unresolved. CDR1 SGHAT and CDR2 FQNNGV come from the germline V gene. This CDR3 is built from 15 residues. Trimming took 1 base from V and 1 from J, leaving 9 bases between them. The chain's CDR3 is CASSLVRSGTDTQYF. Written as DNA, the CDR3 is TGTGCCAGCAGCTTAGTAAGGAGCGGCACAGATACGCAGTATTTT.

Details on this clone: The same CDR3 can be traced to other DNA sequences in this sample. The V gene is TRBV4-3, the J gene TRBJ2-1, with TRBD2 matching over 7 bases. The CDR3 has 15 amino acids. V was pared by 0 bases and J by 4 bases, with 3 bases of the junction left unmatched. Germline V gene sequence: CDR1 LGHNA, CDR2 YSLEER. CDR3 in DNA: TGCGCCAGCAGCCAAGAAACGGGGGGATACAATGAGCAGTTCTTC. This sequence encodes CASSQETGGYNEQFF.

This clone is labeled as medium-sized (0.01 to 0.1%). This chain joins TRBV19 and TRBJ2-7; the match to TRBD1 covers 9 bases. Trimming cost V 6 bases and J 5 bases; bases outside gene matches: 11. CDR1 and CDR2 (germline): LNHDA, SQIVND (reference sequence). CDR3 length equals 15 residues. The CDR3 sequence is CASSLGTGFKDEQYF. The DNA for the CDR3 is TGTGCCAGTAGCCTCGGGACAGGGTTTAAGGACGAGCAGTACTTC.

The rearrangement links TRBV6-5 to TRBJ1-1, with a possible D match to TRBD1 (5 bases). Trimming pared 2 bases from V and 0 bases from J, leaving 10 bases between. The CDR3 consists of 15 residues. CDR1 is MNHEY, CDR2 SVGAGI, per germline. The CDR3 DNA follows: TGTGCCAGCAGTTACGGTGGGGGGATGAACACTGAAGCTTTCTTT. Protein product: CASSYGGGMNTEAFF.

This rearrangement joins TRBV9 to TRBJ2-5, with TRBD1 matching over 8 bases. The CDR3 is made up of 15 amino acids. Trimming removed 3 bases from V and 2 bases from J; junction bases left unmatched: 6. Germline values: CDR1 SGDLS, CDR2 YYNGEE. The CDR3 region is CASSAQTGVQETQYF. In DNA form, the CDR3 reads TGTGCCAGCAGCGCCCAGACAGGGGTTCAAGAGACCCAGTACTTC.

The CDR3 here is CASSLVQGFGQETQYF. In DNA, the CDR3 is TGTGCCAGCAGCTTAGTACAGGGGTTTGGGCAAGAGACCCAGTACTTC. The chain combines TRBV7-8 with TRBJ2-5; TRBD1 matches 7 bases. The CDR3 is 16 residues long. Looked up from germline, CDR1 is SGHVS and CDR2 is FQNEAQ. V shed 1 base and J 2 bases; nucleotides not matched to a gene: 7.

The chain combines TRBV7-2 with TRBJ2-1; the D gene is possibly TRBD2 (5 bases). Germline V gene data show CDR1 as SGHTA and CDR2 as FQGNSA. The CDR3 has 15 amino acids. The ends were cut back, 5 bases at V and 3 bases at J, with 14 bases in the middle. CDR3 protein: CASSRKEGFYNEQFF. The CDR3 nucleotides are TGTGCCAGCAGCCGGAAAGAGGGCTTCTACAATGAGCAGTTCTTC.

The rearrangement links TRBV4-2 to TRBJ2-2; possible D gene TRBD1, 6 bases. Germline V gene lookup returns CDR1 LGHNA and CDR2 YNFKEQ. The length of the CDR3 is 13 residues. V lost 3 bases and J 6 bases, leaving 8 bases between the germline ends. For the CDR3, the DNA is TGTGCCAGCAGCCATGGGGGCGCCGGGGAGCTGTTTTTT. Amino acid sequence: CASSHGGAGELFF.

The gene calls are TRBV7-9 and TRBJ1-2; TRBD1 agrees at 7 bases. The length of the CDR3 is 14 residues. V shed 5 bases, J shed 0 bases, and the junction held 3 bases outside the gene matches. Germline CDR1 reads SEHNR; CDR2 reads FQNEAQ (reference sequence). The CDR3 protein is CASSTGEANYGYTF. CDR3 DNA: TGTGCCAGCAGCACAGGGGAAGCTAACTATGGCTACACCTTC.

V and J are TRBV5-4 and TRBJ1-1; the D gene is possibly TRBD1 (6 bases). The CDR3 consists of 15 residues. CDR1 is SGHNT and CDR2 is YYREEE in the germline V gene (reference sequence). Trimming took 5 bases from V and 0 from J, leaving 14 bases between them. The CDR3 protein is CASRPYTGLNTEAFF. CDR3 coding DNA: TGTGCCAGCAGGCCTTACACAGGGTTGAACACTGAAGCTTTCTTT.

This sequence joins TRBV7-9 and TRBJ1-1; a weak D match, TRBD1 (5 bases). The CDR3 contains 11 residues. CDR1 and CDR2 (germline): SEHNR, FQNEAQ (reference sequence). V lost 7 bases, J lost 7 bases, and 10 bases lay in between. The DNA of the CDR3 is TGTGCCAGCAACTTCCAGGGTGAAGCTTTCTTT. Translation gives CASNFQGEAFF.

The J gene is TRBJ1-1, the V gene TRBV28; no reliable D call. CDR1 and CDR2 from the germline V gene are MDHEN and SYDVKM. V shed 2 bases and J shed 6 bases, with 13 bases lying between them. The CDR3 runs 14 residues. Written as DNA, the CDR3 is TGTGCCAGCAGTTTAACCCCTCCGAGCCCTGAAGCTTTCTTT. Translating gives CASSLTPPSPEAFF.

This chain links TRBV27 with TRBJ2-1; TRBD1 is a possible D gene (5 bases). Trimming removed 3 bases at V and 7 bases at J, with 10 bases between. The CDR3 loop spans 13 amino acids. CDR1 is MNHEY, CDR2 SMNVEV, per germline (reference sequence). The CDR3 DNA reads TGTGCCAGCAGTTTGGGGCCGGCTAATGAGCAGTTCTTC. Its protein product is CASSLGPANEQFF.

The chain recombines TRBV5-8 with TRBJ2-3; 9 nucleotides agree with TRBD1. CDR1 and CDR2 (germline): SGHTS, YDEGEE. V gave up 0 bases and J gave up 4 bases; unmatched junction bases: 6. CDR3 size: 16 residues. This chain's CDR3 is CASSLETGGDADTQYF. CDR3 DNA: TGTGCCAGCAGCTTGGAGACAGGGGGTGACGCAGATACGCAGTATTTT.

This clone has just a few counts. The chain recombines TRBV28 with TRBJ2-6, with D possibly being TRBD1 (6 bases). The germline gives CDR1 MDHEN, CDR2 SYDVKM. This CDR3 spans 18 amino acids. V was cut by 6 bases and J by 1 base, with 19 bases left in between. In DNA form, the CDR3 reads TGTGCCAGCAGGAGATCAGGGGTCGGTTTTTCTGGGGCCAACGTCCTGACTTTC. Encoded protein: CASRRSGVGFSGANVLTF.

In nucleotides, the CDR3 is TGTGCCAGCAGCTCCACAGGGAATACCCAAGAGACCCAGTACTTC. Protein sequence: CASSSTGNTQETQYF. This chain links TRBV7-3 with TRBJ2-5, with D possibly being TRBD1 (6 bases). CDR1 and CDR2 from the germline V gene are SGHTA and FQGTGA. V was cut by 4 bases and J by 1 base, with 13 bases left in between. CDR3 length: 15 amino acids.

CDR3 protein: CASITGLNTGELFF. The CDR3 region has the DNA TGTGCCAGCATCACAGGGTTGAACACCGGGGAGCTGTTTTTT. V usage is TRBV28 and J usage is TRBJ2-2, with D possibly matching TRBD1 (6 bases). This CDR3 region has 14 residues. The germline V and J ends were trimmed by 7 bases and 1 base, with 10 bases remaining between them. Germline V CDR1 and CDR2: MDHEN, SYDVKM.

The rearrangement joins TRBV4-3 to TRBJ1-2; D remains unclear. There are 17 residues in the CDR3. The germline gives CDR1 LGHNA, CDR2 YSLEER. V was shortened by 0 bases and J by 4 bases, with 18 bases between the two germline ends. CDR3 nucleotides: TGCGCCAGCAGCCAAGATGTTCCGGGAGTATCTAGCTATGGCTACACCTTC. It is translated as CASSQDVPGVSSYGYTF.

The gene calls are TRBV5-4 and TRBJ2-2, with D perhaps TRBD1 (6 bases). V lost 4 bases to trimming and J lost 1 base, with 14 bases between them. This CDR3 region has 16 residues. The germline V gene encodes CDR1 SGHNT and CDR2 YYREEE (reference sequence). CDR3 sequence: CASSPVGQMNTGELFF. In nucleotides, the CDR3 is TGTGCCAGCAGCCCGGTCGGACAGATGAACACCGGGGAGCTGTTTTTT.

The V and J genes are TRBV4-2 and TRBJ2-5; 9 positions agree with TRBD2. This CDR3 comprises 15 residues. With 0 bases clipped from V and 5 bases from J, the junction kept 4 bases outside the gene matches. Looked up from germline, CDR1 is LGHNA and CDR2 is YNFKEQ. Here the CDR3 DNA reads TGTGCCAGCAGCCAAGAGCGGGGGGGCGTGGAGACCCAGTACTTC. Protein: CASSQERGGVETQYF.

This chain links TRBV4-3 with TRBJ2-5; D is perhaps TRBD2 (6 bases). Germline V gene lookup returns CDR1 LGHNA and CDR2 YSLEER. CDR3 length: 16 amino acids. V lost 0 bases, J lost 2 bases, and 13 bases lay in between. CDR3 nucleotide sequence: TGCGCCAGCAGCCAAGATGGAGGGGTCGGGCAAGAGACCCAGTACTTC. Encoded protein: CASSQDGGVGQETQYF.

The chain employs TRBV7-9 and TRBJ2-7, with TRBD1 identical over 9 bases. The V segment lost 6 bases and the J segment 3 bases; nucleotides outside the gene matches: 3. CDR3 length: 13 residues. The V gene's germline CDR1 is SEHNR and CDR2 FQNEAQ (reference sequence). The CDR3 loop reads CASRGTGNYEQYF. Written as DNA, the CDR3 is TGTGCCAGCAGGGGGACAGGGAACTACGAGCAGTACTTC.